This T cell receptor beta chain is drawn from a study of TIL therapy for anti-PD-1-resistant metastatic lung cancer. Study-level information: Tumor harvest preceded PD-1/PD-L1 blockade, followed by nivolumab treatment.

The time point was: pre-treatment sample, taken before nivolumab and TIL therapy. General observations from the study: The baseline peripheral repertoire was partially replaced by infused TIL clonotypes that later decayed. The cohort had more treatment-naive, never-smoker and oncogene-addicted patients than typical.

Trimming stripped 5 bases from V and 12 bases from J, with 11 bases between. The CDR3 totals 11 residues. The germline V gene encodes CDR1 SGHTA and CDR2 FQGNSA. About this clone: The target antigen is unknown.

This was the immunoSEQ v3 assay. The protocol was immunoSEQ multiplex PCR, while the TCRdb copy is restricted to in-frame clones and leaves out a portion. Of 18,000 or so clones in the sample, about 80% were seen once. Sequencing used blood, obtained at baseline. The chain uses TRBV7-2 and TRBJ2-1; D not resolved. This TCR came from a person between 25 and 79 years old with non-small cell lung cancer. In DNA form, the CDR3 reads TGTGCCAGCAGCGCCGTATCGGGGCAGTTCTTC. Its translation is CASSAVSGQFF. The full variable domain, in which reference TRBV7-2 and TRBJ2-1 provide the parts outside the CDR3, is GAGVSQSPSNKVTEKGKDVELRCDPISGHTALYWYRQSLGQGLEFLIYFQGNSAPDKSGLPSDRFSAERTGGSVSTLTIQRTQQEDSAVYLCASSAVSGQFFGPGTRLTVL.